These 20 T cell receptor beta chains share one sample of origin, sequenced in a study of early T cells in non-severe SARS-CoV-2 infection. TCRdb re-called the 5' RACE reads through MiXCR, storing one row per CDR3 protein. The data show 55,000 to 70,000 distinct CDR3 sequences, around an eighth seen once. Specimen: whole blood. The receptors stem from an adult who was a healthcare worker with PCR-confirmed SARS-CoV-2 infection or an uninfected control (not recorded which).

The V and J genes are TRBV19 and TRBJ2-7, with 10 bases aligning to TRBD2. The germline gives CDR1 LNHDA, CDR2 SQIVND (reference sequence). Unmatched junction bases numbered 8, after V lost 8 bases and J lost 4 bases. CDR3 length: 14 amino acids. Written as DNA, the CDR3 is TGTGCCAGTTCCCGGTCTAGCGGGGGTTACGAGCAGTACTTC. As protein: CASSRSSGGYEQYF.

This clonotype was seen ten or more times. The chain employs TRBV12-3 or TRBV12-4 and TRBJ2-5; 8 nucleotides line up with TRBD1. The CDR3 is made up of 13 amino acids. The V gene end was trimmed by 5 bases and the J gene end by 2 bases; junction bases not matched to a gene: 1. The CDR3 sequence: CASSTGGQETQYF. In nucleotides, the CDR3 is TGTGCCAGCAGTACAGGGGGACAAGAGACCCAGTACTTC.

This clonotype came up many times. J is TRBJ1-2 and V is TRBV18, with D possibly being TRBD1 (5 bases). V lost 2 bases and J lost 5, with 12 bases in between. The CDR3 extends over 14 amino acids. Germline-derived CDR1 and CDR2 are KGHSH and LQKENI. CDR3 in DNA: TGTGCCAGCTCACCATCCAGGGATTTATATGGCTACACCTTC. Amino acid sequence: CASSPSRDLYGYTF.

CDR3 DNA: TGTGCCAGCAGTTTGGGCGGGGGCAACGAGCAGTACTTC. Amino acid sequence: CASSLGGGNEQYF. The V call is TRBV12-3 or TRBV12-4, the J call TRBJ2-7; D perhaps matches TRBD2 (7 bases). The CDR3 sequence is 13 residues long. V shed 3 bases and J shed 5 bases, with 11 bases lying between them.

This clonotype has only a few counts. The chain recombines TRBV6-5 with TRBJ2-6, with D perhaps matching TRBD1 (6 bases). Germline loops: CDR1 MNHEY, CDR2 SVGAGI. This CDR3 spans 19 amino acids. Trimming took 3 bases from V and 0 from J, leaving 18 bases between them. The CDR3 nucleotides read TGTGCCAGCAGTTATGGCAGGGGCCTCGTCAACTCTGGGGCCAACGTCCTGACTTTC. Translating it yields CASSYGRGLVNSGANVLTF.

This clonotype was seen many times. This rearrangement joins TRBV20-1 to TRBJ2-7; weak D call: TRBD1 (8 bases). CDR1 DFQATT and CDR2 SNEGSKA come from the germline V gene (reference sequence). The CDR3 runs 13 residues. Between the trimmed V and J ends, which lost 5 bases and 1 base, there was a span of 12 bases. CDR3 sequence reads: CSAVQGGSYEQYF. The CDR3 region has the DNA TGCAGTGCTGTACAGGGGGGGTCCTACGAGCAGTACTTC.

The CDR3 nucleotides are TGTGCCAGCAGCCAAGCGGGAGGAGGAAGCACACAAGAGACCCAGTACTTC. Translated: CASSQAGGGSTQETQYF. The V and J genes are TRBV7-8 and TRBJ2-5; 9 bases align to TRBD2. CDR3 length: 17 residues. V trimming: 5 bases; J trimming: 2 bases; junction bases outside the gene matches: 12. Looked up from germline, CDR1 is SGHVS and CDR2 is FQNEAQ.

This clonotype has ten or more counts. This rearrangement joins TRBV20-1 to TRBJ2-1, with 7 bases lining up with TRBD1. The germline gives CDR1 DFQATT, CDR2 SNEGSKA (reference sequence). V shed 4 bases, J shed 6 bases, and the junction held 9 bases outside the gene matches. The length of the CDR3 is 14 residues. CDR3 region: CSAKTGDRTNEQFF. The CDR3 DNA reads TGCAGTGCTAAAACAGGGGATCGGACCAATGAGCAGTTCTTC.

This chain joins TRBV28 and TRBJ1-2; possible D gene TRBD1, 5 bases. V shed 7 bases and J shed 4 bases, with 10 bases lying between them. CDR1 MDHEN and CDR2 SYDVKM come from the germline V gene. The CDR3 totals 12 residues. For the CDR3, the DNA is TGTGCCAGCACCGGACAACTCTATGGCTACACCTTC. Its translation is CASTGQLYGYTF.

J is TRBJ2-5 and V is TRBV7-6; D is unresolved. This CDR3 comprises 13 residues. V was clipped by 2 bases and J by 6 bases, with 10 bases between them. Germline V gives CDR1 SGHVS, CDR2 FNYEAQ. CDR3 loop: CASSLTAPQTQYF. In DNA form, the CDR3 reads TGTGCCAGCAGCTTAACCGCCCCCCAGACCCAGTACTTC.

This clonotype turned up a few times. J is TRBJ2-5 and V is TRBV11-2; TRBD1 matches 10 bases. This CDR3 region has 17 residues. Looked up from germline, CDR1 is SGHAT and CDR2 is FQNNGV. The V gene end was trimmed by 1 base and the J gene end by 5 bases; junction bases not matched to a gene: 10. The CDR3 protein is CASSLVGTGALSETQYF. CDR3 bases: TGTGCCAGCAGCTTAGTAGGGACAGGGGCGCTGAGCGAGACCCAGTACTTC.

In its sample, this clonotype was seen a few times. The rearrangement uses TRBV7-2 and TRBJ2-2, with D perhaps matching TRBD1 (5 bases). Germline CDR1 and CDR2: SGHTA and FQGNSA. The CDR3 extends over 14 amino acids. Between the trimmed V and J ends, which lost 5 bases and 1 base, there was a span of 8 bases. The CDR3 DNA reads TGTGCCAGCAGCAGACAGAGGAACACCGGGGAGCTGTTTTTT. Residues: CASSRQRNTGELFF.

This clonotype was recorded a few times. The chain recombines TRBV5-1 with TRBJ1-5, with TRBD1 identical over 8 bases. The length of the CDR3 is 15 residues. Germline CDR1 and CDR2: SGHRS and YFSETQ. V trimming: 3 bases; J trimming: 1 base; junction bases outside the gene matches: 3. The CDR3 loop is CASSYSGGSNQPQHF. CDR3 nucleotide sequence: TGCGCCAGCAGCTACTCAGGGGGCAGCAATCAGCCCCAGCATTTT.

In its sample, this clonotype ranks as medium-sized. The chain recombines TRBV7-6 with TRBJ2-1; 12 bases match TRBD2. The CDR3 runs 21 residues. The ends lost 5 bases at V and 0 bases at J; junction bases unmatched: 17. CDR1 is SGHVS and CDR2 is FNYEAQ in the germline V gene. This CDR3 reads CASSERPRLAGAGSSYNEQFF. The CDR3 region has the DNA TGTGCCAGCAGCGAAAGACCAAGACTAGCGGGAGCGGGTAGCTCCTACAATGAGCAGTTCTTC.

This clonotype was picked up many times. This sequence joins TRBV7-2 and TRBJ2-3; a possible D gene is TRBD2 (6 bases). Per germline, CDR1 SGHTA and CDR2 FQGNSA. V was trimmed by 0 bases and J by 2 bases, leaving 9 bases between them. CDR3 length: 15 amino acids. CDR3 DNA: TGTGCCAGCAGCTTAGCGGCGGGGAACACAGATACGCAGTATTTT. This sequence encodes CASSLAAGNTDTQYF.

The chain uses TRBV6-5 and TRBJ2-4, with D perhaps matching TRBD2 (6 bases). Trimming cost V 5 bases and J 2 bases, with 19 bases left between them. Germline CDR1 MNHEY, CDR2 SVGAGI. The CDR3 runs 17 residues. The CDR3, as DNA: TGTGCCAGCAGTGCCGGGAGCCTAGACCGATCCAAAAACATTCAGTACTTC. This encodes CASSAGSLDRSKNIQYF.

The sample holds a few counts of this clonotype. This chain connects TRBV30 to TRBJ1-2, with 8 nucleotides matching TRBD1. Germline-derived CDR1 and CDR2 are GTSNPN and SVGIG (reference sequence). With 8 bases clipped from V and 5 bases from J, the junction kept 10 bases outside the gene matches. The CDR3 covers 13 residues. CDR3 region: CARHRDRPYGYTF. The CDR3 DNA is TGTGCCAGACACCGGGACAGGCCTTATGGCTACACCTTC.

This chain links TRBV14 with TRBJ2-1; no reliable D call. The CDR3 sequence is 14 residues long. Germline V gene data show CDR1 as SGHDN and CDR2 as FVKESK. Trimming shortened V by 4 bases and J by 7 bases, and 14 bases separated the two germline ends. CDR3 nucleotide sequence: TGTGCCAGCAGCCCCCTGGACCAGAGGAATGAGCAGTTCTTC. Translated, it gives CASSPLDQRNEQFF. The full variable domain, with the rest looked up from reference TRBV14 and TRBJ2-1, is EAGVTQFPSHSVIEKGQTVTLRCDPISGHDNLYWYRRVMGKEIKFLLHFVKESKQDESGMPNNRFLAERTGGTYSTLKVQPAELEDSGVYFCASSPLDQRNEQFFGPGTRLTVL.

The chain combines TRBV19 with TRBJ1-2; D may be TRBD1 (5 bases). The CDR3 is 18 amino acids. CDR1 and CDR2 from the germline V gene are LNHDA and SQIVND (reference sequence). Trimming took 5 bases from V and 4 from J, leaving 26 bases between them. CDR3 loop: CASSSVLQGQKRSYGYTF. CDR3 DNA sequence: TGTGCCAGTAGTTCCGTACTCCAGGGTCAGAAGCGCAGCTATGGCTACACCTTC.

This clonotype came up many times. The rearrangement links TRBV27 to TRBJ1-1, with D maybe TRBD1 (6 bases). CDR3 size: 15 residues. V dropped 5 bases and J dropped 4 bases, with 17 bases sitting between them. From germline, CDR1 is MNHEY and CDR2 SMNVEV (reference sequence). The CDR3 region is CASSTRQAGGTEAFF. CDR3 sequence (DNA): TGTGCCAGCAGTACACGACAGGCTGGGGGCACTGAAGCTTTCTTT.